This TCR beta chain was found in a study of T cell repertoires in cytomegalovirus infection. Study-level points and caveats: The ex vivo response showed dominance by HLA-C-restricted CMV-specific TCR beta clonotypes.

V was pared by 4 bases and J by 2 bases, with 6 bases of the junction left unmatched. This CDR3 is built from 15 residues. Germline V lookup: CDR1 SGHAT, CDR2 FQNNGV. TCRdb independently ran MiXCR on the reads; one entry per CDR3 protein. This table holds 300,000 or so distinct CDR3 sequences, roughly 25% found once. With regard to this clonotype: Its target is not known.

The sample comprised PBMCs. This clonotype was obtained from a human donor in good health (CMV status not recorded). Some clones in this sample may be carry-over from other donors' samples. The rearrangement uses TRBV11-2 and TRBJ2-5; 8 nucleotides line up with TRBD1. The CDR3 spells CASSSTGTGQETQYF. CDR3 DNA sequence: TGTGCCAGCAGCTCTACCGGGACAGGACAAGAGACCCAGTACTTC.